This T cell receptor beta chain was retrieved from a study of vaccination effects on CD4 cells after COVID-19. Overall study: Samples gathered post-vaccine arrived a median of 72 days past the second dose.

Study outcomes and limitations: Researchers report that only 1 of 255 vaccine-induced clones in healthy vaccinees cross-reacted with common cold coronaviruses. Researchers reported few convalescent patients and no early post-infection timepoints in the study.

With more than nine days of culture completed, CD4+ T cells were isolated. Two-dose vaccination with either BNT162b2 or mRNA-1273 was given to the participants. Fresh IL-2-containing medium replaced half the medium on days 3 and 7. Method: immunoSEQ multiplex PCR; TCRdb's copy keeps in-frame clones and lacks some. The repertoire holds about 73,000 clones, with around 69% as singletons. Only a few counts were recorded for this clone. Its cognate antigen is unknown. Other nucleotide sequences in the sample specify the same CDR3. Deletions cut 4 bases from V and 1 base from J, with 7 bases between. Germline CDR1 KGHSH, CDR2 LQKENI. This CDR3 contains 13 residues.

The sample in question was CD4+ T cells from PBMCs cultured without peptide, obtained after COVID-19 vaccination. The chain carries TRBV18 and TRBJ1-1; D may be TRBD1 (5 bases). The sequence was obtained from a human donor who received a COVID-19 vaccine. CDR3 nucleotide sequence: TGTGCCAGCTCACAAGGGGAGAACACTGAAGCTTTCTTT. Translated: CASSQGENTEAFF. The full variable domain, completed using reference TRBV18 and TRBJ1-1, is NAGVMQNPRHLVRRRGQEARLRCSPMKGHSHVYWYRQLPEEGLKFMVYLQKENIIDESGMPKERFSAEFPKEGPSILRIQQVVRGDSAAYFCASSQGENTEAFFGQGTRLTVV.